This paragraph reports one T cell receptor (beta chain). Construction of the TCRbeta library involved unique molecular identifiers. TCRdb re-called the PCR reads with MiXCR, one entry per CDR3 protein. The sample comprises around 400,000 distinct CDR3 sequences, roughly 20% of which are singletons, and less than 4.5% rests with the top ten. These data originate in a study of T-cell reconstitution after alpha-beta-depleted transplantation in children. The CDR3 length is 13 residues. The germline V gene has CDR1 MDHEN and CDR2 SYDVKM. Trimming pared 6 bases from V and 0 bases from J, leaving 9 bases between.

The clonotype originates from a human donor who donated a stem cell graft to a child with acute myeloid leukemia. The gene calls are TRBV28 and TRBJ2-7; no firm D call. The sample in question was PBMCs from the stem cell graft donor, obtained from the stem cell graft. CDR3 region: CASRHVSSYEQYF. The CDR3 nucleotides read TGTGCCAGCAGACACGTAAGCTCCTACGAGCAGTACTTC.